Listed below are T cell receptor beta chains from one sample, sequenced in a study of blood T cell repertoires in COVID-19. Method: immunoSEQ multiplex PCR; TCRdb's copy keeps in-frame clones and lacks some. The table shows 200,000 to 250,000 clones, with just over 85% occurring only once. The sample consisted of PBMCs or T cells enriched from blood (not recorded which). The receptors stem from a woman aged 45-65 years with acute COVID-19. Each CDR3 is given with its conserved first and last residue. A D gene is named only where the DNA matches it firmly. The listing skips clone size in some rows; elsewhere it reads once, few, many or a size class.

J gene: TRBJ2-7
D gene: .
V gene: TRBV7-6
clone size: .
CDR3 DNA: TGTGCCAGCAGCCCCCTATCGGGGGGCCGGGAGCAGTACTTC
CDR3 protein: CASSPLSGGREQYF

J gene: TRBJ1-5
D gene: .
V gene: TRBV28
clone size: .
CDR3 DNA: TGTGCCAGCAGTTCTCCACGGGTCACCAAAGCGGCTGATCAGCCCCAGCATTTT
CDR3 protein: CASSSPRVTKAADQPQHF

J gene: TRBJ2-7
D gene: TRBD2
V gene: TRBV6-2/TRBV6-3
clone size: .
CDR3 DNA: TGTGCCAGCAGTCGTCCCGGGACTAACTACGAGCAGTACTTC
CDR3 protein: CASSRPGTNYEQYF

J gene: TRBJ2-7
D gene: TRBD1
V gene: TRBV5-1
clone size: .
CDR3 DNA: TGCGCCAGCAGCTTTGCTCCGGGGACAGGGGCCCCTTCCCCTACTAGCGAGCAGTACTTC
CDR3 protein: CASSFAPGTGAPSPTSEQYF

J gene: TRBJ2-3
D gene: TRBD2
V gene: TRBV5-4
clone size: .
CDR3 DNA: TGTGCCAGCAGCTTTCGATCTAGCGGGAGAACAGATACGCAGTATTTT
CDR3 protein: CASSFRSSGRTDTQYF

J gene: TRBJ2-5
D gene: TRBD2
V gene: TRBV6-5
clone size: .
CDR3 DNA: TGTGCCAGCAGTTGGGGACTAGCGGGAGAGACCCAGTACTTC
CDR3 protein: CASSWGLAGETQYF

J gene: TRBJ2-1
D gene: .
V gene: TRBV20-1
clone size: .
CDR3 DNA: TGCAGTGCGAGACCCCCGGACTCACAGTTCTTC
CDR3 protein: CSARPPDSQFF

J gene: TRBJ1-6
D gene: TRBD1
V gene: TRBV28
clone size: .
CDR3 DNA: TGTGCCAGCAGTGTGGGACAGGGCTTTAATTCACCCCTCCACTTT
CDR3 protein: CASSVGQGFNSPLHF

J gene: TRBJ2-4
D gene: .
V gene: TRBV5-1
clone size: once
CDR3 DNA: TGCGCCAGCAGCTTGGGGGCAGTAGCCAAAAACATTCAGTACTTC
CDR3 protein: CASSLGAVAKNIQYF

J gene: TRBJ1-2
D gene: TRBD1
V gene: TRBV27
clone size: .
CDR3 DNA: TGTGCCAGCAGTGCCAACCCCGGGACAGGGGCTTATGGCTACACCTTC
CDR3 protein: CASSANPGTGAYGYTF

J gene: TRBJ2-7
D gene: TRBD2
V gene: TRBV28
clone size: .
CDR3 DNA: TGTGCCAGCAGTTCCGGACTAGCGGGTGGCTACGAGCAGTACTTC
CDR3 protein: CASSSGLAGGYEQYF

J gene: TRBJ2-1
D gene: TRBD2
V gene: TRBV28
clone size: .
CDR3 DNA: TGTGCCAGCATAACTAGCGGGAGGGCCAGATACAATGAGCAGTTCTTC
CDR3 protein: CASITSGRARYNEQFF

J gene: TRBJ2-3
D gene: .
V gene: TRBV7-9
clone size: .
CDR3 DNA: TGTGCCAGCAGCTCCAGCGGGACAGATACGCAGTATTTT
CDR3 protein: CASSSSGTDTQYF

J gene: TRBJ2-5
D gene: .
V gene: TRBV27
clone size: .
CDR3 DNA: TGTGCCAGCAGTTTGTGGGGGCGCCTCCAAGAGACCCAGTACTTC
CDR3 protein: CASSLWGRLQETQYF

J gene: TRBJ2-2
D gene: .
V gene: TRBV29-1
clone size: once
CDR3 DNA: TGCAGCGTTCCGGGACAAAACACCGGGGAGCTGTTTTTT
CDR3 protein: CSVPGQNTGELFF

J gene: TRBJ1-1
D gene: .
V gene: TRBV5-5
clone size: .
CDR3 DNA: TGTGCCAGCAGCTCGGTGGTGGTTTCTAATCTTGCTGAAGCTTTCTTT
CDR3 protein: CASSSVVVSNLAEAFF

J gene: TRBJ2-7
D gene: TRBD2
V gene: TRBV6-2/TRBV6-3
clone size: .
CDR3 DNA: TGTGCCAGCAGTTACAGGTGGGTTAGCGGGATCGTTTACGAGCAGTACTTC
CDR3 protein: CASSYRWVSGIVYEQYF

J gene: TRBJ1-1
D gene: .
V gene: TRBV28
clone size: .
CDR3 DNA: TGTGCCAGCAGCTGGGCAGGCCAAGCTTTCTTT
CDR3 protein: CASSWAGQAFF

J gene: TRBJ1-5
D gene: .
V gene: TRBV11-2
clone size: .
CDR3 DNA: TGTGCCAGCAGCTGGACAGGCAATCAGCCCCAGCATTTT
CDR3 protein: CASSWTGNQPQHF

J gene: TRBJ2-1
D gene: .
V gene: TRBV2
clone size: .
CDR3 DNA: TGTGCCAGCAAAGAGGGCGGACGGAACTACAATGAGCAGTTCTTC
CDR3 protein: CASKEGGRNYNEQFF

J gene: TRBJ2-2
D gene: .
V gene: TRBV3-1/TRBV3-2
clone size: few
CDR3 DNA: TGTGCCAGCAGCCAGACTAACACCGGGGAGCTGTTTTTT
CDR3 protein: CASSQTNTGELFF

J gene: TRBJ2-1
D gene: TRBD2
V gene: TRBV10-2
clone size: .
CDR3 DNA: TGCGCCAGCAGTGCGGCGGGAGGGCCCTATGAGCAGTTCTTC
CDR3 protein: CASSAAGGPYEQFF

J gene: TRBJ2-2
D gene: TRBD2
V gene: TRBV27
clone size: .
CDR3 DNA: TGTGCCAGCAGTTTTTTCGGCGGGAGAGCCGGGGAGCTGTTTTTT
CDR3 protein: CASSFFGGRAGELFF

J gene: TRBJ2-2
D gene: .
V gene: TRBV11-1
clone size: .
CDR3 DNA: TGTGCCAGCAGCCCCTGGGCCGCGAACACCGGGGAGCTGTTTTTT
CDR3 protein: CASSPWAANTGELFF

J gene: TRBJ2-7
D gene: TRBD1
V gene: TRBV19
clone size: .
CDR3 DNA: TGTGCCAGTAGTATCGGGACAGGGAATTACGAGCAGTACTTC
CDR3 protein: CASSIGTGNYEQYF

J gene: TRBJ2-7
D gene: .
V gene: TRBV7-9
clone size: .
CDR3 DNA: TGTGCCAGCAGCTCGGTCCATTCCTACGAGCAGTACTTC
CDR3 protein: CASSSVHSYEQYF

J gene: TRBJ1-4
D gene: .
V gene: TRBV6-1
clone size: .
CDR3 DNA: TGTGCCAGCAGTGAAGCGCTGGGGGGGCGCGGTGAAAAACTGTTTTTT
CDR3 protein: CASSEALGGRGEKLFF

J gene: TRBJ1-5
D gene: .
V gene: TRBV10-3
clone size: .
CDR3 DNA: TGTGCCATCAGTGAGCAGGGGAAGGGGAATCAGCCCCAGCATTTT
CDR3 protein: CAISEQGKGNQPQHF

J gene: TRBJ2-7
D gene: .
V gene: TRBV5-1
clone size: .
CDR3 DNA: TGCGCCAGCAGCCCCACTCTAGCCAACTACGAGCAGTACTTC
CDR3 protein: CASSPTLANYEQYF

J gene: TRBJ2-3
D gene: .
V gene: TRBV3-1/TRBV3-2
clone size: .
CDR3 DNA: TGTGCCAGCAGCCTATACTACCCCGCAACAACAGATACGCAGTATTTT
CDR3 protein: CASSLYYPATTDTQYF

J gene: TRBJ1-3
D gene: .
V gene: TRBV2
clone size: .
CDR3 DNA: TGTGCCAGCAGGCTTATACTGTCTTCCTCTGGAAACACCATATATTTT
CDR3 protein: CASRLILSSSGNTIYF

J gene: TRBJ2-7
D gene: TRBD2
V gene: TRBV24-1
clone size: .
CDR3 DNA: TGTGCCACCAGTGTGGGGGGGGGCGAGCAGTACTTC
CDR3 protein: CATSVGGGEQYF

J gene: TRBJ1-1
D gene: .
V gene: TRBV6-5
clone size: once
CDR3 DNA: TGTGCCAGCCCCAAGGGGGTAATAGGGAACACTGAAGCTTTCTTT
CDR3 protein: CASPKGVIGNTEAFF

J gene: TRBJ2-7
D gene: TRBD2
V gene: TRBV11-2
clone size: .
CDR3 DNA: TGTGCCAGCAGCCCGTCGAGCTTATCCAGCGGGAGGCACGAGCAGTACTTC
CDR3 protein: CASSPSSLSSGRHEQYF

J gene: TRBJ2-7
D gene: .
V gene: TRBV7-3
clone size: .
CDR3 DNA: TGTGCCAGCAGCCTCCCCATAACCCTCCTCAGGATCTACGAGCAGTACTTC
CDR3 protein: CASSLPITLLRIYEQYF